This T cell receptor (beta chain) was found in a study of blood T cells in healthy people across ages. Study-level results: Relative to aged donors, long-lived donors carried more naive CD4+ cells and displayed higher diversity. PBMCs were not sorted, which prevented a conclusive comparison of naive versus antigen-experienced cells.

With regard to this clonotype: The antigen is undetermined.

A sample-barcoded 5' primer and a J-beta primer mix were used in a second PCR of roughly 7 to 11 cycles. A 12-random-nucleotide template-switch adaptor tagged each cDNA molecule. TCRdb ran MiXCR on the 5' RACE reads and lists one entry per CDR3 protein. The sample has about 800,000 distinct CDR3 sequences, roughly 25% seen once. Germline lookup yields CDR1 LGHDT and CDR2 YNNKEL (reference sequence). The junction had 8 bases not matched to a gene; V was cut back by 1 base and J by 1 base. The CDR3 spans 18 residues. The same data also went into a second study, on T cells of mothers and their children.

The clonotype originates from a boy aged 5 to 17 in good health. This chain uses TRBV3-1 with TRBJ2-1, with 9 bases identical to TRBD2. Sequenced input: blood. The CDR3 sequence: CASSQGRRGRESYNEQFF. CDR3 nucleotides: TGTGCCAGCAGCCAAGGGCGGCGCGGGAGGGAATCCTACAATGAGCAGTTCTTC.